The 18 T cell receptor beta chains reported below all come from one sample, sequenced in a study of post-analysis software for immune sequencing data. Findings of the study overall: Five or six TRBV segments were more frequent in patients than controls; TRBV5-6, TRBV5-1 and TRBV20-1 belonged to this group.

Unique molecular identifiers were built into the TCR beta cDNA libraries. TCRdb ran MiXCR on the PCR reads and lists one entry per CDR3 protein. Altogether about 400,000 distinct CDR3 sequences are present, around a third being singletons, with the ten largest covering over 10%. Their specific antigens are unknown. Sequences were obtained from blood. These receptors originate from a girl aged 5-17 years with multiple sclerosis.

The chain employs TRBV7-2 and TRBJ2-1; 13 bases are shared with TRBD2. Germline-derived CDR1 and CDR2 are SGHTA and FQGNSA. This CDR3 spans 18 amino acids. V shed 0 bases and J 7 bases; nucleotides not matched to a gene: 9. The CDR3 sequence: CASSLAPGLAGQANEQFF. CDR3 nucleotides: TGTGCCAGCAGCTTAGCCCCGGGACTAGCGGGGCAGGCAAATGAGCAGTTCTTC.

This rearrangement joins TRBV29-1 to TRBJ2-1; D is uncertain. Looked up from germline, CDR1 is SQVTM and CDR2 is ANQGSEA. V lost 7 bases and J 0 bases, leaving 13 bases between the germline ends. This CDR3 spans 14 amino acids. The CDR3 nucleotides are TGCAGCGCCAAGGTCGAGAACTCCTACAATGAGCAGTTCTTC. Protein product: CSAKVENSYNEQFF.

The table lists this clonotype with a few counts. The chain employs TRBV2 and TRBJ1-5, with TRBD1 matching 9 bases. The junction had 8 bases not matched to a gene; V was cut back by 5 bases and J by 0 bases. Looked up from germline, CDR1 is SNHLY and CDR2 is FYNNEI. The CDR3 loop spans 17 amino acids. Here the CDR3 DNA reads TGTGCCAGCAGTCCGGGACAGGGCCCTTATAGCAATCAGCCCCAGCATTTT. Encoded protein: CASSPGQGPYSNQPQHF.

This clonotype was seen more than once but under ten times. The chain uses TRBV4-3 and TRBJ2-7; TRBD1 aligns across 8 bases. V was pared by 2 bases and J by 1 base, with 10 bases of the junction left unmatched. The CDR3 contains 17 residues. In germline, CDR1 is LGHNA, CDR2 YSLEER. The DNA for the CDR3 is TGCGCCAGCAGCCAATCTCTACAGGGGGACAGTTCCTACGAGCAGTACTTC. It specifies CASSQSLQGDSSYEQYF.

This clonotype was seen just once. The DNA for the CDR3 is TGTGCCAGCAGTTACTCGATCTGCTACGAGCAGTACTTC. Translated: CASSYSICYEQYF. The rearrangement uses TRBV6-5 and TRBJ2-7; D is undetermined. Germline values: CDR1 MNHEY, CDR2 SVGAGI. The CDR3 has 13 residues. V shed 0 bases and J shed 3 bases, with 6 bases lying between them.

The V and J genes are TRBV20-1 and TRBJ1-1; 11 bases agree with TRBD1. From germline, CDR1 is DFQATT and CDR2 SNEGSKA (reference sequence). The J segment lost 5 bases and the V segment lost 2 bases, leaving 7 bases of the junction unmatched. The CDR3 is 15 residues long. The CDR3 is CSARLTGTGGTEAFF. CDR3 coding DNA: TGCAGTGCTAGATTAACCGGGACAGGGGGGACTGAAGCTTTCTTT.

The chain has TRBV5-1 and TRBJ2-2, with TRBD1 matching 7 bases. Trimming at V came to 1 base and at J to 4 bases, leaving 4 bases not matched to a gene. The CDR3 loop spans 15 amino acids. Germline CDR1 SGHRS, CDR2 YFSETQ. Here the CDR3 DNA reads TGCGCCAGCAGCTTGCGACAGGGTCGCACCGGGGAGCTGTTTTTT. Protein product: CASSLRQGRTGELFF.

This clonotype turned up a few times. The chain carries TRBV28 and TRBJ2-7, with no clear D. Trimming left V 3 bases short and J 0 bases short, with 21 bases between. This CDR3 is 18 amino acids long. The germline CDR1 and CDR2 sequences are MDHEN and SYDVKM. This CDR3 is CASSFPGSVDMSSYEQYF. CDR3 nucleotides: TGTGCCAGCAGTTTTCCTGGGTCGGTAGACATGAGCTCCTACGAGCAGTACTTC. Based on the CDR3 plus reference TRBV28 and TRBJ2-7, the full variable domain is DVKVTQSSRYLVKRTGEKVFLECVQDMDHENMFWYRQDPGLGLRLIYFSYDVKMKEKGDIPEGYSVSREKKERFSLILESASTNQTSMYLCASSFPGSVDMSSYEQYFGPGTRLTVT.

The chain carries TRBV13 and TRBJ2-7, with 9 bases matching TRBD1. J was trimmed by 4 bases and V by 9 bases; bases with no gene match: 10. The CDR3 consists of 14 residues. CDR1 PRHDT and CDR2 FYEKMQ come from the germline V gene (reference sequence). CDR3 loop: CASRRLTGGYEQYF. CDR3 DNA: TGTGCCAGTCGGCGACTGACAGGGGGTTACGAGCAGTACTTC.

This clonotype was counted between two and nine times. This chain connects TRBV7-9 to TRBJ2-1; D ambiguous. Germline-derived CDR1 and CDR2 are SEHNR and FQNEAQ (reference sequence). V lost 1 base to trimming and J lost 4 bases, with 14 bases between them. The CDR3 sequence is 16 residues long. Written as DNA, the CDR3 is TGTGCCAGCAGCTTAGGTTCCGCGACCCCTTACAATGAGCAGTTCTTC. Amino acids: CASSLGSATPYNEQFF.

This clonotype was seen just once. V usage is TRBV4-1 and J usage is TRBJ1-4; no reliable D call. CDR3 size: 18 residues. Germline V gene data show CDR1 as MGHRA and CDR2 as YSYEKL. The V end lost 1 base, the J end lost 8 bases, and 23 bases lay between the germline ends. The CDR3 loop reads CASSQAPDEASVNEKLFF. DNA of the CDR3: TGCGCCAGCAGCCAAGCCCCCGACGAGGCAAGTGTGAACGAAAAACTGTTTTTT.

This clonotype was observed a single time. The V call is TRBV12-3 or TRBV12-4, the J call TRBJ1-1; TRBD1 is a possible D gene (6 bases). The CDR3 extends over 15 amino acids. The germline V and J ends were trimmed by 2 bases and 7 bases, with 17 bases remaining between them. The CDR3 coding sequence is TGTGCCAGCAGTTTAATGGGACACCAGGGAGGTGAAGCTTTCTTT. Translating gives CASSLMGHQGGEAFF.

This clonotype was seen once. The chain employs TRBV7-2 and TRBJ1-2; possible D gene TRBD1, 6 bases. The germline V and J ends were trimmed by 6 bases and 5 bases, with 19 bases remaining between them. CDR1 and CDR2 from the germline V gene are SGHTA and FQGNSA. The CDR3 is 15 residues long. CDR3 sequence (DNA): TGTGCCAGCAGAGGAACAGGGTCGATGCGATATGGCTACACCTTC. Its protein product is CASRGTGSMRYGYTF.

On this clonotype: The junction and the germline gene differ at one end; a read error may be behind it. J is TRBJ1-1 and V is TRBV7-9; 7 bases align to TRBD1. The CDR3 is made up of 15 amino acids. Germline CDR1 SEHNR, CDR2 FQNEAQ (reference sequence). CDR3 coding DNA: TGTGCCAGCAACTTAGAAACAGGGGAATACACTGAAGCTTTCTTT. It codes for CASNLETGEYTEAFF.

The CDR3 nucleotides read TGCGCCAGCAGGGGGGTCGGAACTAATGAAAAACTGTTTTTT. Protein: CASRGVGTNEKLFF. The rearrangement joins TRBV4-1 to TRBJ1-4, with D perhaps TRBD1 (5 bases). This CDR3 is 14 amino acids long. Germline V CDR1 and CDR2: MGHRA, YSYEKL. Between the trimmed V and J ends, which lost 6 bases and 1 base, there was a span of 9 bases.

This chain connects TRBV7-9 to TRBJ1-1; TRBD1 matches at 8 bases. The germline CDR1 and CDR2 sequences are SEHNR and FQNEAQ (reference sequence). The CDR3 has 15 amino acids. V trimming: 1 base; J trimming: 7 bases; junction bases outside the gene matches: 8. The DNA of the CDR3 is TGTGCCAGCAGCTTAGAAAGGACAGGGTATAGTGAAGCTTTCTTT. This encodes CASSLERTGYSEAFF. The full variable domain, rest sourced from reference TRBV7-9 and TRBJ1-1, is DTGVSQNPRHKITKRGQNVTFRCDPISEHNRLYWYRQTLGQGPEFLTYFQNEAQLEKSRLLSDRFSAERPKGSFSTLEIQRTEQGDSAMYLCASSLERTGYSEAFFGQGTRLTVV.

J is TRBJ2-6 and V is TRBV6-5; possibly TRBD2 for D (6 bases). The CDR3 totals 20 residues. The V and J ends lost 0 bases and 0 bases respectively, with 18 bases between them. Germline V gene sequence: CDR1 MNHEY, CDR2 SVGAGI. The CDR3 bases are TGTGCCAGCAGTTACTCGTTACAGGCAGGGACTTACTCTGGGGCCAACGTCCTGACTTTC. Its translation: CASSYSLQAGTYSGANVLTF.

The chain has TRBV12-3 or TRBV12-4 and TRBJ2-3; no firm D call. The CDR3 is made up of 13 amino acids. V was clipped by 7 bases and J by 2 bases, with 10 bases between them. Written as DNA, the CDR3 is TGTGCCAGCAACCACCAACACACAGATACGCAGTATTTT. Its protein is CASNHQHTDTQYF.